This T cell receptor (beta chain) stems from a study of blood T cell repertoires in COVID-19. As for the study in general: In each case, the material was cDNA or gDNA derived from T cells, B-cell-depleted T cells, or PBMCs.

Original processing notes: Amplifying reference gene primers gave estimates of nucleated cell counts. TCRdb keeps only in-frame clones here, not all; method: immunoSEQ multiplex PCR. Clonal size and the V and J genes are those of that table, whereas D and trimming came from the DNA. The sample comprises 140,000 or so clones, 84% of which are singletons, and 4.8% rests with the top ten. Trimming left V 8 bases short and J 0 bases short, with 10 bases between. From germline, CDR1 is MDHEN and CDR2 SYDVKM. The CDR3 loop spans 13 amino acids. This clonotype was obtained from a human donor in a cohort sampled during active COVID-19. The rearrangement uses TRBV28 and TRBJ1-1; a weak D match, TRBD1 (6 bases). The material sequenced was peripheral blood. The CDR3 DNA follows: TGTGCCAGCGGAGAGGGGGTGAACACTGAAGCTTTCTTT. This sequence encodes CASGEGVNTEAFF.